This is a list of T cell receptor beta chains from one sample in a study of blood T cell repertoires in COVID-19. Data came from immunoSEQ multiplex PCR; TCRdb stores just in-frame clones and leaves some out. This table holds under 150,000 clones, more than 80% found once. What was sequenced was peripheral blood. These receptors were taken from a human donor with acute or convalescent COVID-19. The donor label of this sample is uncertain. The conserved cysteine and the conserved F or W are not part of the CDR3 here.

v_call	j_call	cdr3_aa
TRBV11-2	TRBJ1-2	ASSLDIGGYGYT
TRBV30	TRBJ1-5	AWSTGRNQPQH
TRBV11-1	TRBJ1-6	ASSFNRVGSPLH
TRBV27	TRBJ2-7	ASSFRVGEQY
TRBV7-8	TRBJ2-1	ASSLQRGGRNEQF
TRBV7-2	TRBJ2-3	ASSPGTASTDTQY
TRBV9	TRBJ2-5	ASSPSGGSLETQY
TRBV5-1	TRBJ1-3	ASSLGTGGNGNTIY
TRBV11-2	TRBJ1-2	ASSSGQGARYGYT
TRBV14	TRBJ2-7	ASSPWTSSYEQY
TRBV19	TRBJ1-2	ASRNSNYGYT
TRBV24-1	TRBJ1-2	ATSDLAYGYT
TRBV7-9	TRBJ1-6	ASSLSQDRDNSPLH
TRBV3-1/TRBV3-2	TRBJ1-1	ASSQATGVGTEAF
TRBV5-4	TRBJ1-2	ASSLEGGNNYGYT
TRBV6-1	TRBJ1-2	ASSIQGAVYGYT
TRBV6-5	TRBJ1-1	ATSPGLNTEAF
TRBV5-6	TRBJ1-2	ASKPRSGNYGYT
TRBV9	TRBJ1-5	ASSPQEGQPQH
TRBV4-1	TRBJ2-7	ASSLRDTISYEQY
TRBV20-1	TRBJ2-2	SASPSRRGGGELF
TRBV20-1	TRBJ1-2	SAGGTNGYT
TRBV2	TRBJ1-1	ASSIQGRNTEAF
TRBV5-1	TRBJ1-6	ASSLEGVSYNSPLH
TRBV6-5	TRBJ1-6	ASRQDNTSPPLH
TRBV10-3	TRBJ1-1	AISEGGEGYTEAF
TRBV7-9	TRBJ2-3	ASSTTDLLAGPTDTQY
TRBV15	TRBJ1-2	ATSRPPGQGYGGT
TRBV2	TRBJ1-5	ASSHRDRGYNQPQH
TRBV19	TRBJ2-3	ASSVQKVDRGVRADTDTQY
TRBV2	TRBJ1-1	ASKVDRANTEAF
TRBV15	TRBJ1-1	ATSADRENTEAF
TRBV2	TRBJ1-1	ASRTGGTTEAF
TRBV14	TRBJ2-7	ASSQEGDRGKQY
TRBV30	TRBJ1-6	AWTSGLLNSPLH
TRBV7-8	TRBJ1-3	ASSHGTSGNTIY
TRBV18	TRBJ1-1	ASSPIGGWAEAF
TRBV25-1	TRBJ2-7	ASSEGDRSYEQY
TRBV18	TRBJ2-1	ASSPGGKGEQF
TRBV29-1	TRBJ1-2	SVPKPADSDYGYT
TRBV30	TRBJ1-6	AWSYTNSPLH
TRBV7-6	TRBJ2-1	ASSLPRGSSYNEQF
TRBV5-6	TRBJ1-3	ASSLTGGPGNTIY
TRBV19	TRBJ2-3	ASRGEGRADTQY
TRBV4-1	TRBJ1-2	ASSQEETLPGGYT
TRBV7-2	TRBJ1-2	ASSLEGRGRGGYT
TRBV3-1/TRBV3-2	TRBJ1-4	ASSQDTINEKLF
TRBV5-5	TRBJ1-1	ASSGRTGEGAEAF
TRBV5-4	TRBJ2-5	ASSFETQETQY
TRBV20-1	TRBJ2-1	SASYTDEQF
TRBV24-1	TRBJ1-2	ATSDRGYGYT
TRBV10-3	TRBJ1-5	AISEQGRDQPQH
TRBV7-2	TRBJ2-2	ASSFSSGGTGELF